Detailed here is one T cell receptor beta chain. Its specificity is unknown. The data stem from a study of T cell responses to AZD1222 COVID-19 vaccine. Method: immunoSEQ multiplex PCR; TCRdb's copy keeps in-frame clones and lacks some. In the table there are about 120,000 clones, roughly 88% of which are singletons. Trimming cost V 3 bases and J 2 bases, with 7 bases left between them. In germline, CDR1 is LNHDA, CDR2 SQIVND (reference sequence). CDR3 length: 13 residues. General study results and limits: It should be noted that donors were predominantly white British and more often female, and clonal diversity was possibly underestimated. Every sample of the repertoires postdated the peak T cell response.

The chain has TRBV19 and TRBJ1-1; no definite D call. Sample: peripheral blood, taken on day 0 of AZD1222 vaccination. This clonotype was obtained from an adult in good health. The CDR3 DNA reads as TGTGCCAGTAGTATTCAAACTAACACTGAAGCTTTCTTT. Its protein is CASSIQTNTEAFF.